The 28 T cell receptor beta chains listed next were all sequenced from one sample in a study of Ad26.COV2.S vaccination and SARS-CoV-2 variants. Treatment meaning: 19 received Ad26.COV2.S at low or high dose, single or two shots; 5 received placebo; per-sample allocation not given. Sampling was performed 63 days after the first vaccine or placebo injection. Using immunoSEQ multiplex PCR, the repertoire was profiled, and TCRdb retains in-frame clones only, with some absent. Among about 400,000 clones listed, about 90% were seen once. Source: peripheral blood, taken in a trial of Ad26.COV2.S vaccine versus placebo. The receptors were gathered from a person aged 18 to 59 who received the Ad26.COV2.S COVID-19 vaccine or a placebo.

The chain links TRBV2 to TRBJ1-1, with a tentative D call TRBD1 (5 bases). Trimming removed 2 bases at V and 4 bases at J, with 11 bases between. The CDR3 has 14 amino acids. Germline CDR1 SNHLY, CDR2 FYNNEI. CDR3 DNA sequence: TGTGCCAGCAGTGAAAACGGGGGTAGCACTGAAGCTTTCTTT. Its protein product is CASSENGGSTEAFF. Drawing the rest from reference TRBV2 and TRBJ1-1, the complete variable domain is EPEVTQTPSHQVTQMGQEVILRCVPISNHLYFYWYRQILGQKVEFLVSFYNNEISEKSEIFDDQFSVERPDGSNFTLKIRSTKLEDSAMYFCASSENGGSTEAFFGQGTRLTVV.

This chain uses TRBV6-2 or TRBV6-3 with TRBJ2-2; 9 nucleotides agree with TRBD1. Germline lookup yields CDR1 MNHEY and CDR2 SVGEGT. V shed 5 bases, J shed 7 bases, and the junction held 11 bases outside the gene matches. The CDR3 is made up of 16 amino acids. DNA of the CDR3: TGTGCCAGCAGTCAGACCGGGACAGGGATGGTCGGGGAGCTGTTTTTT. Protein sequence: CASSQTGTGMVGELFF.

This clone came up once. The CDR3 sequence is CASSRLAGVNTDTQYF. Written as DNA, the CDR3 is TGCGCCAGCAGCCGCCTAGCGGGGGTTAACACAGATACGCAGTATTTT. The J gene is TRBJ2-3, the V gene TRBV4-1; 10 nucleotides agree with TRBD2. The CDR3 is 16 residues long. Germline V gene sequence: CDR1 MGHRA, CDR2 YSYEKL. With V trimmed by 4 bases and J by 2 bases, 6 bases remained unmatched.

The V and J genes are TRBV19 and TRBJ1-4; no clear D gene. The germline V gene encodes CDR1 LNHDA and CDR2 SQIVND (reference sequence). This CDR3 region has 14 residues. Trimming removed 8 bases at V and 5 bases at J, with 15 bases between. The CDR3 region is CASRREFGNEKLFF. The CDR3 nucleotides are TGTGCCAGTCGACGGGAGTTCGGAAATGAAAAACTGTTTTTT.

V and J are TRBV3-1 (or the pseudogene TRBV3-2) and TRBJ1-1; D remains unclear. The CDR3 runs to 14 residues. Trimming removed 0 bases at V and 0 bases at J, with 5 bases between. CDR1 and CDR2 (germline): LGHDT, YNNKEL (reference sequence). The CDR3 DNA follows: TGTGCCAGCAGCCAAGATGGATTGAACACTGAAGCTTTCTTT. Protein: CASSQDGLNTEAFF.

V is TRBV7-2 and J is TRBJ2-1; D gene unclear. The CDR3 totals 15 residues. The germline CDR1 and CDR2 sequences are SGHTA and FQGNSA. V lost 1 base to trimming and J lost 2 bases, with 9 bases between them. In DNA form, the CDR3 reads TGTGCCAGCAGCTTAGAAGGTCTTCCCTACAATGAGCAGTTCTTC. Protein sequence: CASSLEGLPYNEQFF.

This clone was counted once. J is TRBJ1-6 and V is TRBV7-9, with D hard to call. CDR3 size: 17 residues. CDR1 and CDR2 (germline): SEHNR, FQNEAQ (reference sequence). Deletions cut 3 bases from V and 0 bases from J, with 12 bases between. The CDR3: CASSLTVKSSYNSPLHF. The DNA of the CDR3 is TGTGCCAGCAGCTTGACGGTTAAGAGCTCCTATAATTCACCCCTCCACTTT.

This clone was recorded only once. CDR3 nucleotides: TGTGCCAGCAGTTACCGGGACAGCCGCACAGATACGCAGTATTTT. Its protein product is CASSYRDSRTDTQYF. V is TRBV2 and J is TRBJ2-3; TRBD1 aligns across 7 bases. The trim removed 5 bases at V and 1 base at J, leaving 6 bases unmatched. CDR1 and CDR2 from the germline V gene are SNHLY and FYNNEI. The length of the CDR3 is 15 residues.

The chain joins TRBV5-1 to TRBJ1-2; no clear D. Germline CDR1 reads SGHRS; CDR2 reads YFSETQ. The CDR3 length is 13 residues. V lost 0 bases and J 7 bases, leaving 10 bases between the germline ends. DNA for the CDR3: TGCGCCAGCAGCTTGGGTTCGTCGGGTGGCTACACCTTC. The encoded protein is CASSLGSSGGYTF.

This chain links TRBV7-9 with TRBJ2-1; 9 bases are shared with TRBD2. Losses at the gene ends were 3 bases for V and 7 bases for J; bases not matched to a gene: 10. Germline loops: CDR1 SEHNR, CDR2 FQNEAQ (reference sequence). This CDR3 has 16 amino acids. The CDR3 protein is CASSLRSGGAANEQFF. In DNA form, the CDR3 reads TGTGCCAGCAGCTTGCGTAGCGGGGGAGCGGCGAATGAGCAGTTCTTC.

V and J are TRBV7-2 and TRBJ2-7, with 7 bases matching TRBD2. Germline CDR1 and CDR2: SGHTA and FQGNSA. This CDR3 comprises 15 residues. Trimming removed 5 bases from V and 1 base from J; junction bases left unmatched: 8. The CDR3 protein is CASSPQGAGSYEQYF. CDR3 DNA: TGTGCCAGCAGCCCCCAAGGAGCGGGGTCCTACGAGCAGTACTTC.

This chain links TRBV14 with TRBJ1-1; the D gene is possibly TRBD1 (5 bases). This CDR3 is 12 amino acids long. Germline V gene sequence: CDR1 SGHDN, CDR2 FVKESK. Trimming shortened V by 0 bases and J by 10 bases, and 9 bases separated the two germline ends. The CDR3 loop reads CASSQDVGTAFF. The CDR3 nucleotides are TGTGCCAGCAGCCAAGATGTCGGGACAGCTTTCTTT. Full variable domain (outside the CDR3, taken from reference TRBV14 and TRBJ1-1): EAGVTQFPSHSVIEKGQTVTLRCDPISGHDNLYWYRRVMGKEIKFLLHFVKESKQDESGMPNNRFLAERTGGTYSTLKVQPAELEDSGVYFCASSQDVGTAFFGQGTRLTVV.

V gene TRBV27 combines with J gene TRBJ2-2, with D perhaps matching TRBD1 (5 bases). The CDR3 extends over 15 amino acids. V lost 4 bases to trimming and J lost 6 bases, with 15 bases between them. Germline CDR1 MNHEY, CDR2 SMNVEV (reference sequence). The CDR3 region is CASSWGRFEPGELFF. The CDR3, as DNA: TGTGCCAGCAGTTGGGGCCGGTTTGAGCCCGGGGAGCTGTTTTTT.

CDR3 DNA: TGTGGGGGGGGAAGACATCAGCCCCAGCATTTT. Residues: CGGGRHQPQHF. The rearrangement links TRBV6-5 to TRBJ1-5; D is possibly TRBD1 (5 bases). The CDR3 loop spans 11 amino acids. Germline CDR1 MNHEY, CDR2 SVGAGI.

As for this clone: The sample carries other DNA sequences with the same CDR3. In DNA, the CDR3 is TGTGCCAGCAGAACGCCCGGGACAGGGGGTTACGAGCAGTACTTC. Encoded protein: CASRTPGTGGYEQYF. The chain combines TRBV28 with TRBJ2-7; the match to TRBD1 covers 11 bases. The CDR3 is made up of 15 amino acids. V lost 6 bases to trimming and J lost 4 bases; unmatched junction nucleotides: 8. Looked up from germline, CDR1 is MDHEN and CDR2 is SYDVKM.

The DNA of the CDR3 is TGTGCCAGCAAAGGGGGGCCCCACAATGAGCAGTTCTTC. This gives the protein CASKGGPHNEQFF. This sequence joins TRBV6-5 and TRBJ2-1; TRBD1 or TRBD2 may be the D gene (6 bases each). V dropped 7 bases and J dropped 5 bases, with 12 bases sitting between them. CDR1 and CDR2 (germline): MNHEY, SVGAGI. The CDR3 is 13 residues long.

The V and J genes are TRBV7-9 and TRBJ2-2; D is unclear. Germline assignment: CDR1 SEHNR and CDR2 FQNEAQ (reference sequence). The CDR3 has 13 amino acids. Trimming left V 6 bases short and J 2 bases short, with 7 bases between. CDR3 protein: CASSSTNTGELFF. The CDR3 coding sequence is TGTGCCAGCAGTTCCACAAACACCGGGGAGCTGTTTTTT.

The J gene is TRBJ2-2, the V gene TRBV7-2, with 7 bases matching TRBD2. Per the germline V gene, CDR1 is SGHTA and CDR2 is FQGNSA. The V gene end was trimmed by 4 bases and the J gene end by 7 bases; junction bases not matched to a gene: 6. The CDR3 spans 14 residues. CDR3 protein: CASSSPGGIGELFF. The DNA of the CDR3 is TGTGCCAGCAGCTCCCCCGGGGGGATCGGGGAGCTGTTTTTT.

The CDR3 loop is CASKGERNSPLHF. The CDR3 DNA is TGCGCCAGCAAGGGAGAACGGAATTCACCCCTCCACTTT. The chain couples TRBV10-2 to TRBJ1-6; no reliable D call. The germline V and J ends were trimmed by 7 bases and 7 bases, with 11 bases remaining between them. The germline V gene has CDR1 WSHSY and CDR2 SAAADI. There are 13 residues in the CDR3.

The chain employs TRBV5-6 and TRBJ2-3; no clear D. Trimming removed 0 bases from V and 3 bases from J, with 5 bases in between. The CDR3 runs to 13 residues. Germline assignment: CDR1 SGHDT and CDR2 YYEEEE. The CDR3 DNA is TGTGCCAGCAGCTTGGATCAGACAGATACGCAGTATTTT. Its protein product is CASSLDQTDTQYF.

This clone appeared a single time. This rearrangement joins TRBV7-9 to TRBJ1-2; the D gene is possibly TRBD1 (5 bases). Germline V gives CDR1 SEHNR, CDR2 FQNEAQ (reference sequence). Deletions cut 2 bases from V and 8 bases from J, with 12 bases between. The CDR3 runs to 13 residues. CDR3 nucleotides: TGTGCCAGCAGCTTAACCCAGGGCGGAGGCTACACCTTC. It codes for CASSLTQGGGYTF.

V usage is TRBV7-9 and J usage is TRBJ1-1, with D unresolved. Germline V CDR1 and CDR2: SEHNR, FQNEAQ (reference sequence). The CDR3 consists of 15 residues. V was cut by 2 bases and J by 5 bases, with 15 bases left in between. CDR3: CASSLLGSLPTEAFF. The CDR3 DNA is TGTGCCAGCAGCTTATTAGGGTCTCTCCCGACTGAAGCTTTCTTT. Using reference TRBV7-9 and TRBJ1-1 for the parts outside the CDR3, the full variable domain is DTGVSQNPRHKITKRGQNVTFRCDPISEHNRLYWYRQTLGQGPEFLTYFQNEAQLEKSRLLSDRFSAERPKGSFSTLEIQRTEQGDSAMYLCASSLLGSLPTEAFFGQGTRLTVV.

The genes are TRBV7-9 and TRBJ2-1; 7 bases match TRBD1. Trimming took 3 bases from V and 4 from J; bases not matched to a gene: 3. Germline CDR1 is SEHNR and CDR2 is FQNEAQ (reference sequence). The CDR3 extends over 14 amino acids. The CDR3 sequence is CASSFRDRYNEQFF. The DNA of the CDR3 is TGTGCCAGCAGCTTTCGGGACAGATACAATGAGCAGTTCTTC. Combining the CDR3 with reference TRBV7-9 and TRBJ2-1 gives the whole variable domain DTGVSQNPRHKITKRGQNVTFRCDPISEHNRLYWYRQTLGQGPEFLTYFQNEAQLEKSRLLSDRFSAERPKGSFSTLEIQRTEQGDSAMYLCASSFRDRYNEQFFGPGTRLTVL.

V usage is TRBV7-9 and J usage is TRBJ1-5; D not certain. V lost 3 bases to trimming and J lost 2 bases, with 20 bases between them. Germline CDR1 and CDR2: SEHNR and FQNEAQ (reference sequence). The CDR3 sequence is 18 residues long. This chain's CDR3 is CASSFTRDPNEGNQPQHF. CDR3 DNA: TGTGCCAGCAGCTTTACCCGGGATCCCAATGAGGGCAATCAGCCCCAGCATTTT.

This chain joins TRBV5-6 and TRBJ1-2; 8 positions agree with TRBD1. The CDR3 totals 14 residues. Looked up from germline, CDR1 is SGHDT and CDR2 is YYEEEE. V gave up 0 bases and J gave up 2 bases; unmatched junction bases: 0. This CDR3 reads CASSLGTGNYGYTF. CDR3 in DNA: TGTGCCAGCAGCTTGGGGACAGGGAACTATGGCTACACCTTC.

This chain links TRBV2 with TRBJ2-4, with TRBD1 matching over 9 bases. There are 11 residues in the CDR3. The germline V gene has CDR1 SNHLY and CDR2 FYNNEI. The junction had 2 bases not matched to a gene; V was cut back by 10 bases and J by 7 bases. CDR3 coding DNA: TGTGCCACAGGACAGGGGAACATTCAGTACTTC. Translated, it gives CATGQGNIQYF.

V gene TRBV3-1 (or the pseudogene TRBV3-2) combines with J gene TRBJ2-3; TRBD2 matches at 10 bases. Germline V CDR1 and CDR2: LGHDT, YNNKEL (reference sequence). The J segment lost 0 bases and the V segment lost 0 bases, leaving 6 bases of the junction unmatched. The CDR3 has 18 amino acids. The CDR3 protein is CASSQEVAGGQSTDTQYF. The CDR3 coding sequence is TGTGCCAGCAGCCAAGAGGTAGCGGGGGGACAGAGCACAGATACGCAGTATTTT.

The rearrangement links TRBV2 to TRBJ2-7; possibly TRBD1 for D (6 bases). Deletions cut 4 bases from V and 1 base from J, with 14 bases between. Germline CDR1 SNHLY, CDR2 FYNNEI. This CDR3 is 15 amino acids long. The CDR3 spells CASSVLGARSYEQYF. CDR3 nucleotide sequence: TGTGCCAGCAGTGTATTGGGGGCAAGGTCCTACGAGCAGTACTTC.